The rows below give T cell receptor beta chains drawn from one sample of a study of blood T cell repertoires in COVID-19. Sequenced by immunoSEQ multiplex PCR; TCRdb stores in-frame clones only, minus some. The repertoire holds some 430,000 clones, with about nine tenths as singletons. The sequencing sample was made of PBMCs or T cells enriched from blood (not recorded which). The receptors were sampled from a man younger than 35 who had recovered from COVID-19. Both conserved end residues are trimmed from each CDR3. Fields, in order: V gene, clone size, J gene, CDR3 protein. Size is omitted from some rows. Given values are once, few, many or a class for expanded clones.

v_call: TRBV30; clone_size: -; j_call: TRBJ2-1; cdr3_aa: AWGSGRGLNEQF
v_call: TRBV14; clone_size: -; j_call: TRBJ1-2; cdr3_aa: ASSQDDSSNYGYT
v_call: TRBV6-2/TRBV6-3; clone_size: -; j_call: TRBJ1-2; cdr3_aa: ASSYADRGSSGYT
v_call: TRBV13; clone_size: -; j_call: TRBJ1-2; cdr3_aa: ASSAGRGYDYGYT
v_call: TRBV5-1; clone_size: -; j_call: TRBJ2-2; cdr3_aa: ASSPRTGPTGELF
v_call: TRBV12-3/TRBV12-4; clone_size: -; j_call: TRBJ1-4; cdr3_aa: ASSPNREGKLF
v_call: TRBV27; clone_size: -; j_call: TRBJ1-6; cdr3_aa: ASSLSPKTPGQVGSPLH
v_call: TRBV2; clone_size: -; j_call: TRBJ1-2; cdr3_aa: ASSEYGNYGYT
v_call: TRBV10-3; clone_size: -; j_call: TRBJ1-2; cdr3_aa: AISEYGQGGDGYT
v_call: TRBV5-5; clone_size: -; j_call: TRBJ2-5; cdr3_aa: ASSLDAPVGETQY
v_call: TRBV7-6; clone_size: once; j_call: TRBJ2-5; cdr3_aa: ATLRGGSGETQY
v_call: TRBV27; clone_size: -; j_call: TRBJ2-7; cdr3_aa: ASSTLTSPYEQY
v_call: TRBV3-1/TRBV3-2; clone_size: -; j_call: TRBJ1-6; cdr3_aa: ASSPGTGDLNSPLH
v_call: TRBV4-1; clone_size: few; j_call: TRBJ2-1; cdr3_aa: ASSPWTRYNEQF
v_call: TRBV30; clone_size: -; j_call: TRBJ1-6; cdr3_aa: AWSGGYPPLH
v_call: TRBV27; clone_size: -; j_call: TRBJ1-1; cdr3_aa: ASSLSNRGITNTEAF
v_call: TRBV5-1; clone_size: -; j_call: TRBJ2-6; cdr3_aa: ASSLGQISGANVLT
v_call: TRBV6-2/TRBV6-3; clone_size: -; j_call: TRBJ2-5; cdr3_aa: ASSYNEREGLYQETQY
v_call: TRBV28; clone_size: -; j_call: TRBJ2-1; cdr3_aa: ASSATSGVGEQF
v_call: TRBV16; clone_size: -; j_call: TRBJ2-3; cdr3_aa: ASSPLRQGDTDTQY
v_call: TRBV6-1; clone_size: -; j_call: TRBJ2-7; cdr3_aa: ASSEREAPSSYEQY
v_call: TRBV18; clone_size: -; j_call: TRBJ1-2; cdr3_aa: ASSRGQGANYGYT
v_call: TRBV11-1; clone_size: -; j_call: TRBJ2-7; cdr3_aa: ASSSLYEQY
v_call: TRBV6-5; clone_size: once; j_call: TRBJ1-5; cdr3_aa: ASRTGANQPQH